The TCR beta chain under discussion was sequenced for a study of blood T cell repertoires in COVID-19. Study context: Spain, Italy and the United States supplied samples that represented acute and convalescent COVID-19. From T cells, B-cell-depleted T cells, or PBMCs came the material, which was cDNA or gDNA.

Germline CDR1 is SQVTM and CDR2 is ANQGSEA. This CDR3 has 13 amino acids. V lost 4 bases to trimming and J lost 2 bases, with 12 bases between them. In the study's own analysis: Reference gene primers were amplified, and this amplification served to estimate nucleated cell counts. The method was immunoSEQ multiplex PCR; TCRdb's version includes in-frame clones alone and lacks a portion of them. The DNA was the basis for D and trimming; V, J and clone size are from that table. The sample holds around 110,000 clones, over 70% seen once. The clonotype comes from a woman between 65 and 79 years old with acute or convalescent COVID-19. Sequenced input: peripheral blood. The V and J genes are TRBV29-1 and TRBJ2-7, with D possibly matching TRBD1 (7 bases). The CDR3 region has the DNA TGCAGCGTTGGACAGGGAGGCGCCTACGAGCAGTACTTC. Translated, it gives CSVGQGGAYEQYF.